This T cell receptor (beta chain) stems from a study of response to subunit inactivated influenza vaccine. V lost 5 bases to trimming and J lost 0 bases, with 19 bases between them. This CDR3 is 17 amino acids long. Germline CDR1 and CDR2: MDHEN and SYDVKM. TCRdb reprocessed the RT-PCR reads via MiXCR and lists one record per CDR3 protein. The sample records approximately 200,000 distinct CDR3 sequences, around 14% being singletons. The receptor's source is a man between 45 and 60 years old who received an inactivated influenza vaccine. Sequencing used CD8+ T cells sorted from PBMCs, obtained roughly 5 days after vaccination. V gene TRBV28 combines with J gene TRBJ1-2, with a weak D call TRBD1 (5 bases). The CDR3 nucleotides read TGTGCCAGCAGTCCCCAGGGCGTTGATCTCGCTAACTATGGCTACACCTTC. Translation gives CASSPQGVDLANYGYTF.